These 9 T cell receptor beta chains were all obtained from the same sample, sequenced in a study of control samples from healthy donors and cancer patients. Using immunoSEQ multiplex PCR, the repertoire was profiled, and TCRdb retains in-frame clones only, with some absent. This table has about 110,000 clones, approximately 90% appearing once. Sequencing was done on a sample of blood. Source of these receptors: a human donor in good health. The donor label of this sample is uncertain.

The CDR3 reads CASGLDPMTVSSYEQYF. CDR3 nucleotides: TGTGCTAGTGGTTTGGATCCAATGACAGTGAGCTCCTACGAGCAGTACTTC. This chain links TRBV12-5 with TRBJ2-7; possibly TRBD1 for D (5 bases). The CDR3 runs 17 residues. The V gene lost 1 base and the J gene lost 0 bases, with 16 bases spanning the gap. The V gene's germline CDR1 is LGHNT and CDR2 FRNRAP.

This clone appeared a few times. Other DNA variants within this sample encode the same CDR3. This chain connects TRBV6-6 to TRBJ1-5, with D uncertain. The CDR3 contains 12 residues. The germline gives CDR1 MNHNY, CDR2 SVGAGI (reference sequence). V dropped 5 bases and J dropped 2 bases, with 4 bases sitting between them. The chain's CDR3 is CASSQGNQPQHF. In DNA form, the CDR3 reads TGTGCCAGCAGTCAAGGCAATCAGCCCCAGCATTTT.

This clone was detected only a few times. As DNA, the CDR3 is TGTGCCAGCAGCTTAGACAGGATGCCCAATCAGCCCCAGCATTTT. Protein: CASSLDRMPNQPQHF. The chain employs TRBV7-2 and TRBJ1-5, with D perhaps TRBD1 (5 bases). The CDR3 spans 15 residues. Per the germline V gene, CDR1 is SGHTA and CDR2 is FQGNSA. V dropped 1 base and J dropped 3 bases, with 10 bases sitting between them.

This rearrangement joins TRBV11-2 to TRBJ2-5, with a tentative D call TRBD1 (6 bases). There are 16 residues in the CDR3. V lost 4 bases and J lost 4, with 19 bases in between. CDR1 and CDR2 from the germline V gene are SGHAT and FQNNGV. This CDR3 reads CASSSQQGGLGETQYF. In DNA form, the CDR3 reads TGTGCCAGCAGCTCCCAACAGGGTGGGCTGGGAGAGACCCAGTACTTC.

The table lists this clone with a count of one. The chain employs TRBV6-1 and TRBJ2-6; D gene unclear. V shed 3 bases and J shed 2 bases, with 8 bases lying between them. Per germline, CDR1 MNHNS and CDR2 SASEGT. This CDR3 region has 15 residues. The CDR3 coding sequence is TGTGCCAGCAGTGAGGGCCAGCCTGGGGCCAACGTCCTGACTTTC. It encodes CASSEGQPGANVLTF.

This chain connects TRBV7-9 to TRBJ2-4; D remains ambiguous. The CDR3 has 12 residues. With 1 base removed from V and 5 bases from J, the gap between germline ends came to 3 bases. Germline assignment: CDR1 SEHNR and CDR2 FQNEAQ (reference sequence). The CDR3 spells CASSLDQNIQYF. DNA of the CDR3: TGTGCCAGCAGCTTAGATCAAAACATTCAGTACTTC.

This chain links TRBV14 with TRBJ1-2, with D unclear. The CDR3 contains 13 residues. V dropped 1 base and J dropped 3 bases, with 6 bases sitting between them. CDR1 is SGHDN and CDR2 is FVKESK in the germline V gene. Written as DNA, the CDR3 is TGTGCCAGCAGCCAAGCTGGCGACTATGGCTACACCTTC. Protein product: CASSQAGDYGYTF.

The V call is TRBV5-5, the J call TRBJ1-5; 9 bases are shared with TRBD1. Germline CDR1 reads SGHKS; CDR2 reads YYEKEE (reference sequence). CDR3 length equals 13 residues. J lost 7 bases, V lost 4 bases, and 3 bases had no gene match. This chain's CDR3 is CASSPGQGQPQHF. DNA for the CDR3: TGTGCCAGCAGCCCCGGACAGGGGCAGCCCCAGCATTTT.

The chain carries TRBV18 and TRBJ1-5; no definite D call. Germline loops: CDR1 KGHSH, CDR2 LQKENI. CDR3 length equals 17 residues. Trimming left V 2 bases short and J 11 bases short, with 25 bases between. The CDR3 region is CASSPSSRASSPSAQHF. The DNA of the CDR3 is TGTGCCAGCTCACCATCAAGCCGGGCATCATCACCATCAGCCCAGCATTTT.